The TCR beta chain described here comes from a study of T-cell reconstitution after alpha-beta-depleted transplantation in children. Molecular barcoding with unique molecular identifiers was used for the TCRbeta library. TCRdb itself ran the PCR reads through MiXCR, one entry per CDR3 protein. The sample lists about 980,000 distinct CDR3 sequences; about 31% were seen once. A few counts support this clonotype. The clonotype was recovered from a boy younger than two who had a stem cell transplant for SCID, so the T cells may come from the graft donor. This specimen was PBMCs, mostly from graft donor cells, taken 360 days after TCRalphabeta/CD19-depleted stem cell transplant.

This CDR3 is CASGVGAVQGYTF. In DNA form, the CDR3 reads TGTGCCAGCGGGGTAGGGGCGGTTCAAGGCTACACCTTC. The chain links TRBV12-3 or TRBV12-4 to TRBJ1-2; D is perhaps TRBD1 (5 bases). Trimming pared 8 bases from V and 8 bases from J, leaving 18 bases between. The length of the CDR3 is 13 residues.